The 4 T cell receptor beta chains given below trace back to one sample, sequenced in a study of T cell changes during pregnancy in multiple sclerosis. The protocol was immunoSEQ multiplex PCR, while the TCRdb copy is restricted to in-frame clones and leaves out a portion. The data show about 35,000 clones, approximately 90% seen once. This sample comprised CD4+ T cells from peripheral blood mononuclear cells, obtained after pregnancy. These receptors were collected from a female donor in good health, enrolled as a control in a pregnancy study.

The gene calls are TRBV28 and TRBJ2-5; D ambiguous. The CDR3 extends over 12 amino acids. Looked up from germline, CDR1 is MDHEN and CDR2 is SYDVKM. Trimming removed 1 base from V and 4 bases from J, with 4 bases in between. CDR3 in amino acids: CASSLYGETQYF. The CDR3 bases are TGTGCCAGCAGTTTATACGGAGAGACCCAGTACTTC. Full variable domain (remainder filled in from reference TRBV28 and TRBJ2-5): DVKVTQSSRYLVKRTGEKVFLECVQDMDHENMFWYRQDPGLGLRLIYFSYDVKMKEKGDIPEGYSVSREKKERFSLILESASTNQTSMYLCASSLYGETQYFGPGTRLLVL.

The V call is TRBV5-6, the J call TRBJ2-2; D is perhaps TRBD2 (5 bases). Germline V gene sequence: CDR1 SGHDT, CDR2 YYEEEE. The CDR3 spans 16 residues. V gave up 4 bases and J gave up 2 bases, with 15 bases separating them. The CDR3 reads CASSENYGGNTGELFF. DNA for the CDR3: TGTGCCAGCAGCGAAAACTATGGAGGAAACACCGGGGAGCTGTTTTTT.

The CDR3 region has the DNA TGTGCCAGCAGTCCCGACAGGGCAAAAGGGGACGAGCAGTACTTC. Translated: CASSPDRAKGDEQYF. The rearrangement joins TRBV7-3 to TRBJ2-7; 7 bases map to TRBD1. The CDR3 runs 15 residues. Germline CDR1 is SGHTA and CDR2 is FQGTGA. After removal of 6 bases from V and 5 bases from J, the junction contained 13 bases not matched to a gene.

In DNA, the CDR3 is TGTGCCAGCACCCAAATTTTAGGGGTTTGGGGTTCACCCCTCCACTTT. It specifies CASTQILGVWGSPLHF. The chain joins TRBV28 to TRBJ1-6; maybe TRBD1 (5 bases). Germline CDR1 and CDR2: MDHEN and SYDVKM. The CDR3 is 16 amino acids. V was clipped by 7 bases and J by 9 bases, with 22 bases between them.